This T cell receptor (beta chain) comes out of a study of technical replicates of blood from several donors. TCRdb's copy holds only in-frame clones and misses some; the assay was immunoSEQ multiplex PCR. The data hold roughly 87,000 clones, with roughly 94% observed a single time. The germline V and J ends were trimmed by 5 bases and 3 bases, with 18 bases remaining between them. From germline, CDR1 is SGHKS and CDR2 YYEKEE (reference sequence). This CDR3 has 15 residues. This clone has only a few counts. The chain joins TRBV5-5 to TRBJ2-7, with D maybe TRBD2 (5 bases). The TCR originated in a human donor in good health. Sequenced: T cells isolated from PBMCs. The CDR3 region is CASRRAGPGYYEQYF. The CDR3 DNA is TGTGCCAGCAGACGGGCGGGCCCCGGGTACTACGAGCAGTACTTC.